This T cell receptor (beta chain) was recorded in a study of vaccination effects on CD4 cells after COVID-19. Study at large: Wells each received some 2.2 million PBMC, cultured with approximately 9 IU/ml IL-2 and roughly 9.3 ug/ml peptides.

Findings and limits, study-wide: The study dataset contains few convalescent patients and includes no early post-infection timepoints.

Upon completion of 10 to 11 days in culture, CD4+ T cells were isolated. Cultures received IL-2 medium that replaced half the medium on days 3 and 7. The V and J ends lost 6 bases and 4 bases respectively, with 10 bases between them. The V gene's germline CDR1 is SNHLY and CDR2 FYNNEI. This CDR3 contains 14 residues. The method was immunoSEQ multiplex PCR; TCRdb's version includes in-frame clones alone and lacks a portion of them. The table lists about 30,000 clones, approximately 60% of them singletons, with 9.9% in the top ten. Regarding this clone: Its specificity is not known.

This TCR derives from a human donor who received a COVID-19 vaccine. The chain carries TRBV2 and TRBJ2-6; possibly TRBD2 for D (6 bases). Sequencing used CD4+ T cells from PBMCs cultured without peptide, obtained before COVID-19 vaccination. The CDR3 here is CASREGTGANVLTF. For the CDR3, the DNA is TGTGCCAGCAGGGAGGGTACCGGGGCCAACGTCCTGACTTTC.